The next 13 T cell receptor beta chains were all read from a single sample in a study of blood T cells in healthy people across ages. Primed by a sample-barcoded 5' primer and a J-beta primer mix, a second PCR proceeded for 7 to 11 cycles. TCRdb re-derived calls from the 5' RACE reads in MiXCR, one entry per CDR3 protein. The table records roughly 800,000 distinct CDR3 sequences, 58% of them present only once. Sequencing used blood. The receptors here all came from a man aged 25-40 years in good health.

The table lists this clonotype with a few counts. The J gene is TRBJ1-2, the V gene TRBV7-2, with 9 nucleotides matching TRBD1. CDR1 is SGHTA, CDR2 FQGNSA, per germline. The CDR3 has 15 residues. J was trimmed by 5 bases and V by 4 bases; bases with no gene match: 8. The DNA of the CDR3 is TGTGCCAGCAGCTCGGGGGGGACAGGGCAGTATGGCTACACCTTC. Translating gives CASSSGGTGQYGYTF.

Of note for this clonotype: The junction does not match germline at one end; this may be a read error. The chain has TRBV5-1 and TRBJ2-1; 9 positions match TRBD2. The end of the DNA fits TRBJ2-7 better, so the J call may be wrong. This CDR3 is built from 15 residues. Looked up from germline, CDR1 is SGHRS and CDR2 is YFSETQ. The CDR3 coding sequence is TGCGCCAGCACCTTGGCCGCAGCGGGGGGTGATGAGCAGTACTTC. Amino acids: CASTLAAAGGDEQYF.

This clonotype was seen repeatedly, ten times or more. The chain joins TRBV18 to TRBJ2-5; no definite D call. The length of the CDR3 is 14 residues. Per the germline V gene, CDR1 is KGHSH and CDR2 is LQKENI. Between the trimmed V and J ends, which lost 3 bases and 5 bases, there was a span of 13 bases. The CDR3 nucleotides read TGTGCCAGCTCACCGAACCAAAACCGGGAGACCCAGTACTTC. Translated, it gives CASSPNQNRETQYF.

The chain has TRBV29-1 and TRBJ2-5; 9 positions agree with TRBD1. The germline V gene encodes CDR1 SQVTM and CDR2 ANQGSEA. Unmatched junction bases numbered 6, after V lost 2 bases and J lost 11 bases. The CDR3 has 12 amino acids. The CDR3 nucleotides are TGCAGCGTTGAACGGGACAGGGCAGAGCAGTACTTC. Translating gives CSVERDRAEQYF.

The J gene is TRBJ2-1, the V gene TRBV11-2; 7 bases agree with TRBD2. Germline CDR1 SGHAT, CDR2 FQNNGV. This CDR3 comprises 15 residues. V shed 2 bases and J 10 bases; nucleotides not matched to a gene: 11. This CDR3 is CASSLLRGGSREQFF. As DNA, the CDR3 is TGTGCCAGCAGCTTATTGCGGGGCGGGAGCAGGGAGCAGTTCTTC.

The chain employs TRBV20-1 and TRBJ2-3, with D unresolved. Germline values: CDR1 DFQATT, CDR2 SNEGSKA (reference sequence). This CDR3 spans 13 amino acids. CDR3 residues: CSADVQVRDTQYF. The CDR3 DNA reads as TGCAGCGCAGATGTCCAGGTTAGGGATACGCAGTATTTT.

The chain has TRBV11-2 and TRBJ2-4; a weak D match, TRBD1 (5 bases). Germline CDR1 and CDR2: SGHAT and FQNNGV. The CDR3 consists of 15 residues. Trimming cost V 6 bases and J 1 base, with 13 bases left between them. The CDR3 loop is CASRSPQGAKNIQYF. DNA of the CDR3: TGTGCCAGCAGATCCCCCCAGGGCGCCAAAAACATTCAGTACTTC.

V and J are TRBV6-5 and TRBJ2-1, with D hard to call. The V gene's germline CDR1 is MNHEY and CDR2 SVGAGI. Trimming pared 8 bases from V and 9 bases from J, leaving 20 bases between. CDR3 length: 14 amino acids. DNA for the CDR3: TGTGCCAGCCGGACCGGAATCCGGAACGGTGAGCAGTTCTTC. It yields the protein CASRTGIRNGEQFF.

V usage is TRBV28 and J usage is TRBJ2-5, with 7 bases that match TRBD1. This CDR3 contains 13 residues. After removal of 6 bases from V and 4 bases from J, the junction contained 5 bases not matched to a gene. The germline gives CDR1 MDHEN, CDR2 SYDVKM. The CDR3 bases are TGTGCCAGCAGGTTGACAGGGCTAGAGACCCAGTACTTC. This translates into CASRLTGLETQYF.

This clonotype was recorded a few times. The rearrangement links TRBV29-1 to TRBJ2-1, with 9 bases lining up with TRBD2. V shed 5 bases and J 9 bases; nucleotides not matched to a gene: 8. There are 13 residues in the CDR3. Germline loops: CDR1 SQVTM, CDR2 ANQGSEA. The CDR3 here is CSVQAGGAGEQFF. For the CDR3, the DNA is TGCAGCGTTCAGGCGGGAGGGGCGGGTGAGCAGTTCTTC.

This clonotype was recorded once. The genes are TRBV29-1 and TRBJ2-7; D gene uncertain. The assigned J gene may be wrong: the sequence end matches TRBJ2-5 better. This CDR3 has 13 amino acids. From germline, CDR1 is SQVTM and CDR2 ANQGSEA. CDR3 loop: CSVDIASQETQYF. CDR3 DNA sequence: TGCAGCGTTGATATTGCAAGCCAAGAGACCCAGTACTTC.

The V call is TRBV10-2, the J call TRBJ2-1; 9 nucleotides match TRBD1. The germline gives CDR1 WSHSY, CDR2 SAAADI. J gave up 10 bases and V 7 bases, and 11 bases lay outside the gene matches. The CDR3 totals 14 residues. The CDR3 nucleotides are TGCGCCAGCAACTCTCCGGGACAGGGAGGCGAGCAGTTCTTC. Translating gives CASNSPGQGGEQFF.

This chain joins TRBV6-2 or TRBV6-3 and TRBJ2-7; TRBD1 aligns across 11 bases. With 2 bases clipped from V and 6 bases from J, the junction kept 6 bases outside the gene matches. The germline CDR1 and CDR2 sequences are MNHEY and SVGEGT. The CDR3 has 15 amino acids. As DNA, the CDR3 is TGTGCCAGCAGTTACCACCGGGACAGGGGGAGCGAGCAGTACTTC. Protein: CASSYHRDRGSEQYF.